Each of the 18 T cell receptor beta chains below was sequenced from the same sample in a study of T-cell reconstitution after alpha-beta-depleted transplantation in children. Preparation of the TCRbeta library involved a method that used unique molecular identifiers. TCRdb reprocessed the PCR reads with MiXCR, giving one entry per CDR3 protein. The data hold about 460,000 distinct CDR3 sequences, with roughly 11% observed a single time. Here the sequenced sample was PBMCs, mostly from graft donor cells, taken 180 days after TCRalphabeta/CD19-depleted stem cell transplant. The receptor source for this set is a female patient between 2 and 15 years old who had a stem cell transplant for aplastic anemia, so the T cells may come from the graft donor.

The J gene is TRBJ1-2, the V gene TRBV25-1; tentatively, D is TRBD1 (5 bases). V was cut by 5 bases and J by 0 bases, with 13 bases left in between. Per germline, CDR1 MGHDK and CDR2 SYGVNS. The CDR3 is 15 residues long. CDR3 region: CASSSSWGPNYGYTF. CDR3 nucleotide sequence: TGTGCCAGCAGTTCCTCGTGGGGCCCTAACTATGGCTACACCTTC.

Details on this clonotype: A much larger clone sits a single nucleotide away, making a read error possible. V gene TRBV6-5 combines with J gene TRBJ2-1, with 9 bases matching TRBD2. V lost 2 bases, J lost 7 bases, and 15 bases stayed unmatched. The CDR3 runs 18 residues. The germline gives CDR1 MNHEY, CDR2 SVGAGI. The CDR3: CASSYTLAGMGSENEQFF. In nucleotides, the CDR3 is TGTGCCAGCAGTTACACCCTAGCGGGAATGGGTAGTGAAAATGAGCAGTTCTTC.

The chain couples TRBV12-3 or TRBV12-4 to TRBJ2-4, with D possibly being TRBD2 (5 bases). V lost 7 bases and J lost 0, with 22 bases in between. The CDR3 consists of 18 residues. The CDR3 protein is CASTPTYGRLLAKNIQYF. CDR3 sequence (DNA): TGTGCCAGCACCCCGACGTATGGGAGACTACTAGCCAAAAACATTCAGTACTTC.

This chain uses TRBV27 with TRBJ1-2; a possible D gene is TRBD1 (6 bases). The V and J ends lost 3 bases and 4 bases respectively, with 15 bases between them. This CDR3 has 15 amino acids. CDR1 and CDR2 from the germline V gene are MNHEY and SMNVEV (reference sequence). For the CDR3, the DNA is TGTGCCAGCAGTTTTGTCGGGGGCGAGGTCTATGGCTACACCTTC. This translates into CASSFVGGEVYGYTF.

Many counts were recorded for this clonotype. V and J are TRBV7-2 and TRBJ2-3; tentatively, D is TRBD2 (6 bases). This CDR3 is built from 14 residues. Trimming removed 6 bases from V and 2 bases from J, with 12 bases in between. Germline V gene sequence: CDR1 SGHTA, CDR2 FQGNSA. The DNA of the CDR3 is TGTGCCAGCAGTTCGGGACTTGTCACAGATACGCAGTATTTT. This translates into CASSSGLVTDTQYF.

This clonotype has just a few counts. The chain employs TRBV6-5 and TRBJ2-2, with 7 bases lining up with TRBD2. J gave up 7 bases and V 0 bases, and 8 bases lay outside the gene matches. The CDR3 covers 16 residues. The germline V gene encodes CDR1 MNHEY and CDR2 SVGAGI. CDR3 region: CASSYSFVRGSGELFF. CDR3 DNA: TGTGCCAGCAGTTACTCGTTCGTCCGCGGGAGCGGGGAGCTGTTTTTT.

There are many counts of this clonotype. The chain uses TRBV7-2 and TRBJ2-5, with D perhaps matching TRBD2 (6 bases). The length of the CDR3 is 11 residues. V was pared by 6 bases and J by 7 bases, with 9 bases between. The V gene's germline CDR1 is SGHTA and CDR2 FQGNSA. The CDR3 loop is CASSSGGTQYF. The CDR3 DNA is TGTGCCAGCAGTTCCGGGGGGACCCAGTACTTC.

A few counts support this clonotype. The V gene is TRBV20-1, the J gene TRBJ2-4; 7 bases align to TRBD2. Germline loops: CDR1 DFQATT, CDR2 SNEGSKA (reference sequence). V was clipped by 0 bases and J by 6 bases; unmatched bases: 2. The CDR3 covers 13 residues. The CDR3 DNA is TGCAGTGCTAGAGACCCGGGAGGAAACATTCAGTACTTC. It is translated as CSARDPGGNIQYF.

The chain is built from TRBV18 and TRBJ1-5, with D unresolved. Trimming stripped 3 bases from V and 7 bases from J, with 13 bases between. Germline V gene lookup returns CDR1 KGHSH and CDR2 LQKENI. CDR3 size: 14 residues. Here the CDR3 reads CASSPEIIGQPQHF. CDR3 DNA: TGTGCCAGCTCACCGGAAATAATTGGACAGCCCCAGCATTTT.

This clonotype was seen only a few times. The V gene is TRBV7-2, the J gene TRBJ1-1; 9 bases fit TRBD1. The CDR3 spans 16 residues. Germline CDR1 and CDR2: SGHTA and FQGNSA. The V segment lost 5 bases and the J segment 1 base; nucleotides outside the gene matches: 8. The CDR3 sequence is CASSNHRGRANTEAFF. The CDR3, as DNA: TGTGCCAGCAGCAACCACAGGGGGCGGGCGAACACTGAAGCTTTCTTT.

The chain links TRBV19 to TRBJ1-2; D is possibly TRBD1 (5 bases). V lost 3 bases to trimming and J lost 4 bases, with 12 bases between them. The length of the CDR3 is 14 residues. Germline CDR1 is LNHDA and CDR2 is SQIVND (reference sequence). The CDR3 loop is CASSIATGGYGYTF. CDR3 DNA sequence: TGTGCCAGTAGTATTGCGACCGGGGGCTATGGCTACACCTTC.

This clonotype was counted many times. The CDR3 bases are TGTGCCAGCAGTTTAATGACAGATACGCAGTATTTT. It codes for CASSLMTDTQYF. The genes are TRBV12-3 or TRBV12-4 and TRBJ2-3; no clear D gene. Trimming left V 2 bases short and J 3 bases short, with 3 bases between. The CDR3 covers 12 residues.

The chain recombines TRBV4-1 with TRBJ2-1; tentatively, D is TRBD1 (6 bases). The V end was cut by 4 bases, the J end by 4 bases, with 17 bases between. The CDR3 totals 16 residues. In germline, CDR1 is MGHRA, CDR2 YSYEKL. The chain's CDR3 is CASSPLRSGTYNEQFF. The CDR3 nucleotides are TGCGCCAGCAGCCCATTACGGAGTGGGACATACAATGAGCAGTTCTTC.

This clonotype was seen many times. The chain is built from TRBV28 and TRBJ2-5, with D perhaps matching TRBD2 (5 bases). The V end was cut by 3 bases, the J end by 3 bases, with 20 bases between. CDR1 MDHEN and CDR2 SYDVKM come from the germline V gene. CDR3 length: 17 residues. DNA for the CDR3: TGTGCCAGCAGTTTGCGGCTAGCAAAACTGGTGGAAGAGACCCAGTACTTC. This translates into CASSLRLAKLVEETQYF.

This clonotype was detected ten times or more. The rearrangement joins TRBV20-1 to TRBJ1-3; D call uncertain. The CDR3 runs to 15 residues. Per the germline V gene, CDR1 is DFQATT and CDR2 is SNEGSKA (reference sequence). V was trimmed by 0 bases and J by 0 bases, leaving 9 bases between them. The CDR3 nucleotides are TGCAGTGCTAGAGATCTACAGAGCTCTGGAAACACCATATATTTT. Its protein product is CSARDLQSSGNTIYF.

The rearrangement links TRBV18 to TRBJ1-2; 9 nucleotides match TRBD1. Unmatched junction bases numbered 9, after V lost 6 bases and J lost 4 bases. CDR3 size: 15 residues. Germline assignment: CDR1 KGHSH and CDR2 LQKENI. CDR3 bases: TGTGCCAGCTCCCTCGACAGGGGGGCCTTCTATGGCTACACCTTC. This translates into CASSLDRGAFYGYTF.

This clonotype has a handful of counts. This chain joins TRBV20-1 and TRBJ1-5, with 7 bases fitting TRBD1. V was clipped by 3 bases and J by 4 bases; unmatched bases: 9. Per germline, CDR1 DFQATT and CDR2 SNEGSKA (reference sequence). The CDR3 runs 15 residues. The CDR3 loop is CSASREGAGNQPQHF. DNA of the CDR3: TGCAGTGCTAGTAGGGAGGGGGCTGGTAATCAGCCCCAGCATTTT.

V and J are TRBV29-1 and TRBJ2-6, with a weak D call TRBD2 (5 bases). V dropped 6 bases and J dropped 0 bases, with 9 bases sitting between them. The CDR3 has 14 residues. Germline lookup yields CDR1 SQVTM and CDR2 ANQGSEA. The CDR3 nucleotides are TGCAGCGTCGAGGGCCTCTCTGGGGCCAACGTCCTGACTTTC. Translating it yields CSVEGLSGANVLTF.